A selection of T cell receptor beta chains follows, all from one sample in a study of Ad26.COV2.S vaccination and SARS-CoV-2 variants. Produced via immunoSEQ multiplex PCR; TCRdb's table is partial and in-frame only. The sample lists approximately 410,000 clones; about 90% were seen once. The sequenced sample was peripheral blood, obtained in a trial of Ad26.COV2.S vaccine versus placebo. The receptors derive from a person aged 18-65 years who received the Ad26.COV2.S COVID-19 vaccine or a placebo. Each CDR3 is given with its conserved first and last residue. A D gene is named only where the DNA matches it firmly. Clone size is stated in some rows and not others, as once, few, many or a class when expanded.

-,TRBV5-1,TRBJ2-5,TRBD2,CASSLSAGGQETQYF,TGCGCCAGCAGCTTGTCCGCGGGGGGCCAAGAGACCCAGTACTTC
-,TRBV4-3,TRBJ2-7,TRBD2,CASSQVLAGTYEQYF,TGCGCCAGCAGCCAAGTTTTAGCGGGAACCTACGAGCAGTACTTC
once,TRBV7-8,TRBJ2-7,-,CASSLDRTPGYEQYF,TGTGCCAGCAGCTTAGATCGGACACCGGGCTACGAGCAGTACTTC
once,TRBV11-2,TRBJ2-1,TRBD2,CASRGEVGGSPFSYNEQFF,TGTGCCAGCAGGGGTGAGGTGGGGGGGAGCCCTTTCTCCTACAATGAGCAGTTCTTC
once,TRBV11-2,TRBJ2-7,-,CASSLNQEQYF,TGTGCCAGCAGCTTAAATCAGGAGCAGTACTTC
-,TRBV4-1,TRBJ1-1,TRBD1,CASSQGDRGQNTEAFF,TGCGCCAGCAGCCAAGGGGACAGGGGACAGAACACTGAAGCTTTCTTT
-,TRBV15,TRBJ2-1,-,CATSSIGDEQFF,TGTGCCACCAGCAGTATTGGGGATGAGCAGTTCTTC
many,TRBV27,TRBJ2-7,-,CASSFFREPYEQYF,TGTGCCAGCAGTTTTTTCCGGGAACCCTACGAGCAGTACTTC
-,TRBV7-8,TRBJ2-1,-,CASSSGQSYNEQFF,TGTGCCAGCAGCTCTGGACAATCTTACAATGAGCAGTTCTTC
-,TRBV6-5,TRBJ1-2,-,CASSRRDYGYTF,TGTGCCAGCAGTCGGAGGGACTATGGCTACACCTTC
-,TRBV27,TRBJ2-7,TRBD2,CASSLRLAGAYEQYF,TGTGCCAGCAGCCTGAGACTAGCGGGGGCCTACGAGCAGTACTTC
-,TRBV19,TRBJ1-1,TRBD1,CASRTGVNTEAFF,TGTGCCAGTAGGACAGGGGTGAACACTGAAGCTTTCTTT
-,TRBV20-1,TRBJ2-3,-,CSASRRADTQYF,TGCAGTGCCAGTCGGCGAGCAGATACGCAGTATTTT
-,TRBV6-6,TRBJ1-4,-,CASSYRTFATNEKLFF,TGTGCCAGCAGTTACCGGACTTTTGCAACTAATGAAAAACTGTTTTTT
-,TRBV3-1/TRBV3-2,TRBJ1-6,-,CASSQVGGSPNSPLHF,TGTGCCAGCAGCCAAGTGGGGGGGAGTCCTAATTCACCCCTCCACTTT
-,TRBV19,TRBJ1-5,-,CASMGGQNQPQHF,TGTGCCAGTATGGGAGGACAGAATCAGCCCCAGCATTTT
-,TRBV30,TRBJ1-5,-,CAWSGDHRQPQHF,TGTGCCTGGAGTGGAGATCACCGTCAGCCCCAGCATTTT
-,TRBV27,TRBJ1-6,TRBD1,CASSLTGERSPLHF,TGTGCCAGCAGTTTGACAGGGGAAAGGTCACCCCTCCACTTT
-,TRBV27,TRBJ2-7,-,CASRGTDDYEQYF,TGTGCCAGCAGGGGGACTGACGACTACGAGCAGTACTTC
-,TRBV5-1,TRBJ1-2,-,CASSLTGSGYTF,TGCGCCAGCAGCTTGACGGGGAGTGGCTACACCTTC
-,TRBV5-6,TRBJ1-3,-,CASSLRGSGNTIYF,TGTGCCAGCAGCTTGAGAGGATCTGGAAACACCATATATTTT
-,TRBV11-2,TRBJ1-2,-,CASSSGFNYGYTF,TGTGCCAGCAGCTCCGGGTTTAACTATGGCTACACCTTC
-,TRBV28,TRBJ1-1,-,CASTPPLPMNTEAFF,TGTGCCAGCACCCCCCCCCTGCCCATGAACACTGAAGCTTTCTTT
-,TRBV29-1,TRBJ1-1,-,CSVGFMNTEAFF,TGCAGCGTTGGGTTCATGAACACTGAAGCTTTCTTT
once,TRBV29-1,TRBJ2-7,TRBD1,CSVRNRGPSYEQYF,TGCAGCGTCAGAAACAGGGGACCCTCCTACGAGCAGTACTTC
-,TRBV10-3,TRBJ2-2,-,CAISETGTQGLGGELFF,TGTGCCATCAGTGAAACAGGAACACAGGGCTTAGGCGGGGAGCTGTTTTTT
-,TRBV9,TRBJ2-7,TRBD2,CASSVRGGAIYEQYF,TGTGCCAGCAGCGTTCGCGGGGGGGCCATCTACGAGCAGTACTTC
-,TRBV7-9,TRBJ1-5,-,CASSLVPRWGGLSQPQHF,TGTGCCAGCAGCTTAGTTCCTCGGTGGGGGGGATTAAGTCAGCCCCAGCATTTT
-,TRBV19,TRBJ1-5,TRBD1,CASLTSPTGEYSNQPQHF,TGTGCCAGCCTCACAAGCCCTACAGGGGAGTATAGCAATCAGCCCCAGCATTTT
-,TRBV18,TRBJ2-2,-,CASSSEPTGTGELFF,TGTGCCAGCTCATCAGAACCAACCGGGACCGGGGAGCTGTTTTTT
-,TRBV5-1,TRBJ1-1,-,CASSLAAAGNTEAFF,TGCGCCAGCAGCTTGGCGGCCGCGGGGAACACTGAAGCTTTCTTT
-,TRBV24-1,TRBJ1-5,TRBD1,CATSDLWTGHQPQHF,TGTGCCACCAGTGATTTGTGGACAGGGCATCAGCCCCAGCATTTT
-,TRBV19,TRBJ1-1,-,CASSTQGNTEAFF,TGTGCCAGTAGTACTCAGGGTAACACTGAAGCTTTCTTT
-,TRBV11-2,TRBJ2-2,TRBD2,CASRPTSGTTGELFF,TGTGCCAGCAGGCCGACTAGCGGAACAACCGGGGAGCTGTTTTTT
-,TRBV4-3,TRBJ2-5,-,CASSQDWGGPRETQYF,TGCGCCAGCAGCCAAGATTGGGGGGGGCCTAGAGAGACCCAGTACTTC
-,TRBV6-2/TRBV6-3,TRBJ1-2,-,CASRPKGQTARGYTF,TGTGCCAGCAGGCCTAAAGGACAGACGGCGCGTGGCTACACCTTC
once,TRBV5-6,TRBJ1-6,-,CASSLLADQLQVHNSPLHF,TGTGCCAGCAGCTTGTTGGCGGACCAACTACAGGTCCACAATTCACCCCTCCACTTT
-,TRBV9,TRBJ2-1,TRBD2,CASSLNQRGDEQFF,TGTGCCAGCAGCCTTAATCAACGGGGGGATGAGCAGTTCTTC
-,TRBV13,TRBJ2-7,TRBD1,CASSRGTGDSYEQYF,TGTGCCAGCAGCCGCGGGACAGGGGATTCCTACGAGCAGTACTTC
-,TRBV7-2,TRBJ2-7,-,CASSSYPTPPYEQYF,TGTGCCAGCAGCTCATACCCTACCCCTCCCTACGAGCAGTACTTC
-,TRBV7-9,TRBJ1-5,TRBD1,CASSQGQGAPPQHF,TGTGCCAGCAGCCAAGGACAGGGGGCTCCGCCCCAGCATTTT
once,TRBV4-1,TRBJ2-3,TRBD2,CASSQVVGTSLTDTQYF,TGCGCCAGCAGCCAAGTGGTTGGGACTAGTCTGACAGATACGCAGTATTTT
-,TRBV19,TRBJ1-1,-,CASSIMLGTEAFF,TGTGCCAGTAGTATTATGTTGGGAACTGAAGCTTTCTTT
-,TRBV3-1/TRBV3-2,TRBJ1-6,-,CASSHPGGDSPLHF,TGTGCCAGCAGCCACCCGGGGGGTGATTCACCCCTCCACTTT
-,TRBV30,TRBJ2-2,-,CAWRPTSGELFF,TGTGCCTGGAGACCCACCTCCGGGGAGCTGTTTTTT
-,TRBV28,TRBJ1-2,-,CASSPSPGLYGYTF,TGTGCCAGCAGCCCATCGCCAGGTCTATATGGCTACACCTTC
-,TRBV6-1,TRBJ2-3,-,CASSEKPGDTQYF,TGTGCCAGCAGTGAAAAGCCGGGGGATACGCAGTATTTT
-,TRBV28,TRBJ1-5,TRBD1,CASSLGTDNQPQHF,TGTGCCAGCAGTTTGGGGACAGACAATCAGCCCCAGCATTTT
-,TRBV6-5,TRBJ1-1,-,CASTPQAHTEAFF,TGTGCCAGCACCCCTCAGGCGCACACTGAAGCTTTCTTT
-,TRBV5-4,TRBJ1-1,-,CASSSWGGLNTEAFF,TGTGCCAGCAGCTCCTGGGGGGGGTTGAACACTGAAGCTTTCTTT
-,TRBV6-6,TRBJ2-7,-,CASRPQEISYEQYF,TGTGCCAGCAGACCCCAGGAAATCTCCTACGAGCAGTACTTC
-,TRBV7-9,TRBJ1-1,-,CASSLAQGGGTEAFF,TGTGCCAGCAGCTTAGCCCAGGGAGGTGGCACTGAAGCTTTCTTT
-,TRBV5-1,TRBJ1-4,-,CASSLWGSEEKLFF,TGCGCCAGCAGCTTGTGGGGGTCGGAGGAAAAACTGTTTTTT
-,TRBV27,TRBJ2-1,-,CASRQGTNEQFF,TGTGCCAGCAGACAGGGTACGAATGAGCAGTTCTTC
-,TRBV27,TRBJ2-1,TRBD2,CASKILAGGPRNEQFF,TGTGCCAGCAAAATACTAGCGGGGGGGCCGAGGAATGAGCAGTTCTTC
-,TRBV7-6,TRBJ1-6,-,CASSVQGVNSPLHF,TGTGCCAGCAGCGTTCAGGGAGTGAATTCACCCCTCCACTTT
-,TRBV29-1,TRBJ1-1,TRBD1,CSVETGKNTEAFF,TGCAGCGTTGAGACAGGGAAGAACACTGAAGCTTTCTTT
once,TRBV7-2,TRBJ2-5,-,CASSPTGVTQETQYF,TGTGCCAGCAGCCCCACCGGGGTCACCCAAGAGACCCAGTACTTC
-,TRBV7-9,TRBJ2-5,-,CASSLSVFQETQYF,TGTGCCAGCAGCTTAAGTGTCTTCCAAGAGACCCAGTACTTC
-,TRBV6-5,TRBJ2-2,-,CASSYSGQWNTGELFF,TGTGCCAGCAGTTACTCCGGACAGTGGAACACCGGGGAGCTGTTTTTT